This T cell receptor beta chain stems from a study of cytomegalovirus exposure and HLA in healthy donors. About the research overall: The same platform as the 500 to 700 first-cohort repertoires was used for the 130 or so validation repertoires, a later analysis reported. Overall study findings and caveats: A few chains tied to CMV proved CMV antigen-specific in vitro.

The germline V gene has CDR1 SQVTM and CDR2 ANQGSEA. The CDR3 runs 14 residues. Trimming removed 4 bases at V and 0 bases at J, with 10 bases between. As regards this clone: The antigen is undetermined.

Some clones are missing from TCRdb's copy, which holds only in-frame ones; the method was immunoSEQ multiplex PCR. Here the sample spans some 270,000 clones, around 85% being singletons. The donors were in the roughly 130-subject validation cohort, distinct from the approximately 670-subject first cohort. The sequenced sample was PBMCs. The source of this sequence is a woman aged 18-30 years in good health and CMV-seronegative. V and J are TRBV29-1 and TRBJ2-1; TRBD2 is a possible D gene (5 bases). The CDR3 nucleotides read TGCAGCGTTGGAAGCGGAGGCTCCTACAATGAGCAGTTCTTC. It is translated as CSVGSGGSYNEQFF.